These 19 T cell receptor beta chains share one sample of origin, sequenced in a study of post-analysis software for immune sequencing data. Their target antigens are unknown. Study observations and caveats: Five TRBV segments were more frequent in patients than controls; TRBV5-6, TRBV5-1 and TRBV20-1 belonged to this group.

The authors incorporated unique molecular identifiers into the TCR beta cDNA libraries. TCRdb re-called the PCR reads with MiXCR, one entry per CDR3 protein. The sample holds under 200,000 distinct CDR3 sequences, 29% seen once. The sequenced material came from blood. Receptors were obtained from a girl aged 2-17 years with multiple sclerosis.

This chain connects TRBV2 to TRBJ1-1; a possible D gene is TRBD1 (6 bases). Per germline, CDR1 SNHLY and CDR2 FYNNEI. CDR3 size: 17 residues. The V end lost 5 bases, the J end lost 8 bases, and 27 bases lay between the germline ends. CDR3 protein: CASSPPSAGVGISEAFF. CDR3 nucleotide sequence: TGTGCCAGCAGTCCGCCCTCGGCAGGGGTGGGAATTTCAGAAGCTTTCTTT. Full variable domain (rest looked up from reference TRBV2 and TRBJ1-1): EPEVTQTPSHQVTQMGQEVILRCVPISNHLYFYWYRQILGQKVEFLVSFYNNEISEKSEIFDDQFSVERPDGSNFTLKIRSTKLEDSAMYFCASSPPSAGVGISEAFFGQGTRLTVV.

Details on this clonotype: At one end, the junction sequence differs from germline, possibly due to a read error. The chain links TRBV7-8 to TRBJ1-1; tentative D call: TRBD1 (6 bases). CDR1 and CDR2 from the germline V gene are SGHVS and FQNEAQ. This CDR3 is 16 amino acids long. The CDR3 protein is CACSLDRHLTCTEAFF. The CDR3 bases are TGTGCCTGCAGCTTGGACAGACATCTCACCTGCACTGAAGCTTTCTTT.

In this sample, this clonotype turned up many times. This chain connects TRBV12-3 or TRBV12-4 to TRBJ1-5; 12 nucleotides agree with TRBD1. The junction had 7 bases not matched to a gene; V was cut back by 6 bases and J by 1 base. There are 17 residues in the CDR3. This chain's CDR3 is CASRGGQGALSNQPQHF. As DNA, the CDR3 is TGTGCCAGCAGAGGGGGACAGGGGGCCCTGAGCAATCAGCCCCAGCATTTT.

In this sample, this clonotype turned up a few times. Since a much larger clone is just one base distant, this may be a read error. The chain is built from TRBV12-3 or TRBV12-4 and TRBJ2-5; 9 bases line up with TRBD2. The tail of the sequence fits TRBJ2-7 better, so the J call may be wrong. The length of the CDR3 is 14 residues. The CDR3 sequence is CAGSKTERGVEQYF. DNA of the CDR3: TGTGCCGGCAGCAAGACGGAGCGGGGGGTCGAGCAGTACTTC.

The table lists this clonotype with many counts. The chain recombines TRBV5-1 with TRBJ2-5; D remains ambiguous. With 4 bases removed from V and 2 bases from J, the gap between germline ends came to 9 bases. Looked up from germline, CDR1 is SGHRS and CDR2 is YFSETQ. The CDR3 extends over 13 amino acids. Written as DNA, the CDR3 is TGCGCCAGCAGCCAACAAAGGCAAGAGACCCAGTACTTC. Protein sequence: CASSQQRQETQYF.

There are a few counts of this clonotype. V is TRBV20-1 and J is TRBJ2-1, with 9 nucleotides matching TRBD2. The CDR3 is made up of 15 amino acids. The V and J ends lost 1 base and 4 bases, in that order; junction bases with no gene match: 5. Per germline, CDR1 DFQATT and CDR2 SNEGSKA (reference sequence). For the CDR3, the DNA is TGCAGTGCTAGAGGCGGGAGGGCCGGGTACAATGAGCAGTTCTTC. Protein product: CSARGGRAGYNEQFF.

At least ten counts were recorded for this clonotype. The CDR3 DNA follows: TGTGCCAGCAGCCAAGGCAGCCCTTACGAGCAGTACTTC. Translation gives CASSQGSPYEQYF. The chain uses TRBV4-2 and TRBJ2-7; unclear D gene. The CDR3 is 13 amino acids. V was pared by 1 base and J by 4 bases, with 8 bases between. Germline loops: CDR1 LGHNA, CDR2 YNFKEQ.

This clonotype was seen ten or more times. CDR3 coding DNA: TGTGCCAGCAGTGACCGGGACGCCAGCACAGATACGCAGTATTTT. This sequence encodes CASSDRDASTDTQYF. The rearrangement joins TRBV6-1 to TRBJ2-3; tentatively, D is TRBD1 or TRBD2 (5 bases each). Germline CDR1 reads MNHNS; CDR2 reads SASEGT. V was cut by 3 bases and J by 0 bases, with 10 bases left in between. The CDR3 is 15 residues long.

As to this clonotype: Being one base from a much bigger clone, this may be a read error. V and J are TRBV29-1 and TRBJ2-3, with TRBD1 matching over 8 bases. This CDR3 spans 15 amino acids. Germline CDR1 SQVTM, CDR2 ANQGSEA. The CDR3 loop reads CSVGQGALSTGTQYF. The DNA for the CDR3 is TGCAGCGTTGGCCAGGGGGCACTTAGCACAGGTACGCAGTATTTT.

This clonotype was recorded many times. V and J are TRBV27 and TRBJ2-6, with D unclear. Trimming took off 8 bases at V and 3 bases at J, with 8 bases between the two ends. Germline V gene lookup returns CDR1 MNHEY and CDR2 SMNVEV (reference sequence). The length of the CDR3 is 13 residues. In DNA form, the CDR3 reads TGTGCCAGCCGGTTTATTGGGGCCAACGTCCTGACTTTC. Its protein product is CASRFIGANVLTF.

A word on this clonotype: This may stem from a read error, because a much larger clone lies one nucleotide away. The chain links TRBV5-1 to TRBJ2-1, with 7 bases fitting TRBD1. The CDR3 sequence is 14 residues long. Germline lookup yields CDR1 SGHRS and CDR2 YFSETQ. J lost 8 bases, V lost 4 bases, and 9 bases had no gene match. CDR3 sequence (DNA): TGCGCCAGCAGCCCCGGGACAGTGTACGATGAGCAGTTCTTC. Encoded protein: CASSPGTVYDEQFF.

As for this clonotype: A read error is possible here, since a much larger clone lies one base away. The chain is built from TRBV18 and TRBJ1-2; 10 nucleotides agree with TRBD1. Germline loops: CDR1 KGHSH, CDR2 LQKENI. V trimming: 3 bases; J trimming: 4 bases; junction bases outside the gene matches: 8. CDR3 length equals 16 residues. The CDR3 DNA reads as TGTGCCAGCTCACCTAGACAGGGGGCGCGTTCCTATGGCTACACCTTC. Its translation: CASSPRQGARSYGYTF.

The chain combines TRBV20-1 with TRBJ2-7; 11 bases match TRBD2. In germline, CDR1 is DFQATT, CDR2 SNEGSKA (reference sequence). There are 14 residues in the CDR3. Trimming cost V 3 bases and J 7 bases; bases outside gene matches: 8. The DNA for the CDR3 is TGCAGTGCTAGGGGACTAGCGGTCTTCCTGGAGCAGTACTTC. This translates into CSARGLAVFLEQYF.

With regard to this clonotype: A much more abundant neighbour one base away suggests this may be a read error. Here the CDR3 reads CVSSPTGGYEQYF. The CDR3 DNA reads as TGCGTCAGCAGCCCCACGGGGGGATACGAGCAGTACTTC. The rearrangement links TRBV5-1 to TRBJ2-1; 7 positions match TRBD2. The J call is uncertain, as TRBJ2-7 better fits the DNA end. CDR1 SGHRS and CDR2 YFSETQ come from the germline V gene. The CDR3 has 13 amino acids.

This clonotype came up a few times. This CDR3 is CASSQVRLQGVKTGELFF. The CDR3 nucleotides read TGCGCCAGCAGCCAAGTTAGGTTACAGGGAGTGAAAACCGGGGAGCTGTTTTTT. The chain carries TRBV4-1 and TRBJ2-2; D is possibly TRBD1 (6 bases). V was shortened by 1 base and J by 5 bases, with 20 bases between the two germline ends. The CDR3 is 18 amino acids. The V gene's germline CDR1 is MGHRA and CDR2 YSYEKL.

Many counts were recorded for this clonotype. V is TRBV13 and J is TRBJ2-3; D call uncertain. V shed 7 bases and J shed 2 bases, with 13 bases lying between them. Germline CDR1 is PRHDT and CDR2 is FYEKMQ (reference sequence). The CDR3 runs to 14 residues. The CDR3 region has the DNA TGTGCCAGCACGCGAAGGGCCAACACAGATACGCAGTATTTT. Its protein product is CASTRRANTDTQYF.

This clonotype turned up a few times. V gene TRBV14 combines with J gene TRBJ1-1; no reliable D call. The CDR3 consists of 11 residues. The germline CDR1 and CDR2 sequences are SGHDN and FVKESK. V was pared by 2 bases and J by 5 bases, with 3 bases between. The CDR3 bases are TGTGCCAGCAGCCAATCGACTGAAGCTTTCTTT. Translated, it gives CASSQSTEAFF.

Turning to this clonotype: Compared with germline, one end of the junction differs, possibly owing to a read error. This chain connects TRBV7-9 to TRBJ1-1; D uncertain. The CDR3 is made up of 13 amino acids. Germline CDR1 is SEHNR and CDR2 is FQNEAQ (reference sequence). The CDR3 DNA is TGTGCCAGCGGCTTAAGTTACTGGGGTGAAGCTTTCTTT. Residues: CASGLSYWGEAFF.

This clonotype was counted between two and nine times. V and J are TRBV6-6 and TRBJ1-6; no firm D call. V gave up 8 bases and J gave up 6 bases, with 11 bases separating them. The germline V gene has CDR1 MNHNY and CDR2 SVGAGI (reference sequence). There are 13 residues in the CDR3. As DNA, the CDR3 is TGTGCCAGCTGGGGTCGGGGTAATTCACCCCTCCACTTT. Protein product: CASWGRGNSPLHF.